The clone carrying this TCR beta chain appeared many times. Its specificity is unknown. This sample is part of a study of T cells in Graves' hyperthyroidism and ophthalmopathy. At the level of the study: At initial diagnosis, before any treatment had begun, peripheral blood was obtained.

The CDR3 totals 13 residues. Between the trimmed V and J ends, which lost 7 bases and 1 base, there was a span of 8 bases. Amplified TCR beta CDR3 regions derived from RNA transcripts. The primer set for the first-round RT-PCR of the TCR CDR3 was HTBI. TCRdb re-called the multiplex PCR reads through MiXCR, storing one row per CDR3 protein. The table shows about 690,000 distinct CDR3 sequences, with approximately 15% occurring only once. Broader study findings: Peripheral blood also featured most of the thyroid clonotypes expanded above 0.001.

The chain employs TRBV12-3 or TRBV12-4 and TRBJ1-5; D remains ambiguous. The clonotype was recovered from a man aged 50 or older with Graves' hyperthyroidism. What was sequenced was blood. CDR3 sequence (DNA): TGTGCCAGCACGCGGCAGAGCAATCAGCCCCAGCATTTT. It yields the protein CASTRQSNQPQHF.